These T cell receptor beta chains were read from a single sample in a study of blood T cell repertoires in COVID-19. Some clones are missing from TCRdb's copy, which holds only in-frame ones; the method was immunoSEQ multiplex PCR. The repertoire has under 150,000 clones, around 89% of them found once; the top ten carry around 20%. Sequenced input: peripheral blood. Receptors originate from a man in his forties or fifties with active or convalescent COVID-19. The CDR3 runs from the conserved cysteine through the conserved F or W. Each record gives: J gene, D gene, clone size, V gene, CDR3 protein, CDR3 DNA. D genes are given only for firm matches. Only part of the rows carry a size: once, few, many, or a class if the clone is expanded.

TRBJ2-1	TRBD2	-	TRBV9	CASSGVTSGGGYNEQFF	TGTGCCAGCAGCGGAGTTACTAGCGGGGGAGGCTACAATGAGCAGTTCTTC
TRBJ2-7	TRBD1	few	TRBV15	CATSRVGGQGGYEQYF	TGTGCCACCAGCAGAGTTGGGGGACAGGGGGGCTACGAGCAGTACTTC
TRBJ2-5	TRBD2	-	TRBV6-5	CASSYGTVGGGTQYF	TGTGCCAGCAGTTACGGGACGGTAGGCGGGGGGACCCAGTACTTC
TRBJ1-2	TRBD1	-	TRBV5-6	CASSLAGDSYGYTF	TGTGCCAGCAGCTTGGCCGGGGACAGCTATGGCTACACCTTC
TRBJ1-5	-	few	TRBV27	CASSQDSNQPQHF	TGTGCCAGCAGTCAGGACAGTAATCAGCCCCAGCATTTT
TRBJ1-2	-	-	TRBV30	CAWSFPQGYGYTF	TGTGCCTGGAGTTTTCCCCAGGGTTATGGCTACACCTTC
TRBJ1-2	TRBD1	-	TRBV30	CAWSPPGQGRYGYTF	TGTGCCTGGAGTCCCCCCGGACAGGGCAGGTATGGCTACACCTTC
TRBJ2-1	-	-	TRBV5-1	CASSLRRGDNNEQFF	TGCGCCAGCAGCTTGCGACGGGGGGACAACAATGAGCAGTTCTTC
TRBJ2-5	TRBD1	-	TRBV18	CASSPRARRTGGPETQYF	TGTGCCAGCTCACCACGGGCCCGCAGGACAGGGGGACCTGAGACCCAGTACTTC
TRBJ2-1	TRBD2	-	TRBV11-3	CASSASGGSSYNEQFF	TGTGCCAGCAGCGCTTCCGGCGGGAGCTCCTACAATGAGCAGTTCTTC
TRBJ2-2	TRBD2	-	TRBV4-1	CASSQGSTSGMIQAGELFF	TGCGCCAGCAGCCAAGGATCGACTAGCGGGATGATTCAGGCCGGGGAGCTGTTTTTT
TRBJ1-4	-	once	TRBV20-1	CSASGVGATNEKLFF	TGCAGTGCTAGTGGCGTAGGGGCGACTAATGAAAAACTGTTTTTT
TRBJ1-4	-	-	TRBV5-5	CASSFGTEKLFF	TGTGCCAGCAGCTTCGGGACAGAAAAACTGTTTTTT
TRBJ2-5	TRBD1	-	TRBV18	CASSPQSGGVKTQYF	TGTGCCAGCTCACCACAGTCAGGGGGCGTGAAGACCCAGTACTTC
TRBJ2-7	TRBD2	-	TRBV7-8	CASSTGLAGAHPSYEQYF	TGTGCCAGCAGCACCGGACTAGCGGGAGCCCACCCTTCCTACGAGCAGTACTTC
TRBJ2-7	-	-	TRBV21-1	CASSKHKKRENRVEQYF	TGTGCCAGCAGCAAGCATAAAAAGCGGGAGAATCGTGTCGAGCAGTACTTC
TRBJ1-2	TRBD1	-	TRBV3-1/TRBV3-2	CASSQRNLLVPGQEEIGYGYTF	TGTGCCAGCAGCCAACGAAATCTCCTGGTCCCGGGACAGGAAGAAATTGGCTATGGCTACACCTTC
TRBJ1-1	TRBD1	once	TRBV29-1	CSVEEGQGNTEAFF	TGCAGCGTTGAAGAAGGACAGGGGAACACTGAAGCTTTCTTT
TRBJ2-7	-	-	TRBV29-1	CSVAPAGGGEQYF	TGCAGCGTTGCGCCGGCAGGAGGCGGGGAGCAGTACTTC
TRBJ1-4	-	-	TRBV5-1	CASSLAIQGNEKLFF	TGCGCCAGCAGCTTGGCCATACAGGGAAATGAAAAACTGTTTTTT
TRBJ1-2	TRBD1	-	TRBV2	CASRGTANYGYTF	TGTGCCAGCAGAGGGACAGCTAACTATGGCTACACCTTC
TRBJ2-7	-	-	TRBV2	CASSPIEQYF	TGTGCCAGCAGTCCCATCGAGCAGTACTTC
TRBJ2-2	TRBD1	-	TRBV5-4	CASSLAGGSGELFF	TGTGCCAGCAGCTTGGCAGGGGGATCCGGGGAGCTGTTTTTT
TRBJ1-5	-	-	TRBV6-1	CASSVSWDTPNQPQHF	TGTGCCAGCAGTGTAAGTTGGGACACACCAAATCAGCCCCAGCATTTT
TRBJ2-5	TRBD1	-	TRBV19	CASSKPGTGQETQYF	TGTGCCAGTAGTAAGCCCGGGACAGGCCAAGAGACCCAGTACTTC
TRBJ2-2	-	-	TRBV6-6	CASSYRAGANTGELFF	TGTGCCAGCAGTTACAGGGCAGGGGCGAACACCGGGGAGCTGTTTTTT
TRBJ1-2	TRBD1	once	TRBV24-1	CATSEDRGTSYTF	TGTGCCACCAGTGAGGACAGGGGTACAAGCTACACCTTC
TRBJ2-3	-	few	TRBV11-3	CASSLGSPGDTQYF	TGTGCCAGCAGCTTAGGGTCCCCGGGGGATACGCAGTATTTT
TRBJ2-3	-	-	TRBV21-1	CASSNRVAGVQYGTDTQYF	TGTGCCAGCAGCAACAGGGTAGCGGGGGTGCAATACGGCACAGATACGCAGTATTTT